Described below is a single T cell receptor beta chain sequence and its context. Its antigen target is currently unknown. It has no much larger one-base neighbor in the sample; base qualities were not kept. The sample is drawn from a study of blood T cell repertoires in COVID-19 (dated by TCRdb to the early 2020s). Background for the entire study: Samples covering the acute and convalescent phases of COVID-19 were provided by collaborators in the United States, Italy and Spain. The prospective study material was composed of cDNA or gDNA derived from T cells, B-cell-depleted T cells, or PBMCs. Subjects who had been exposed to COVID-19, were actively infected with it, or had recovered from it provided the deeply sampled blood TCRbeta repertoires that made up the dataset. The samples were drawn from the first 160 participants of the ongoing ImmuneRACE study and from 950 to 1,500 subjects provided by 6 global collaborators. The repertoires were released in a freely available public database intended as a resource for research on the immune response to SARS-CoV-2. Nearly every sample came with metadata listing a de-identified subject ID, COVID-19 status, age in years and sex. Where available, HLA class I and class II types were taken from metadata supplied by the sample provider and were not determined by assay-based typing.

Paper-wide results and their limitations: The amount of clinical and demographic metadata varied by source and participant and was provided uncurated.

TCRbeta CDR3 regions were amplified from genomic DNA by means of the immunoSEQ Assay, a bias-controlled multiplex PCR. For the original study's pipeline: The number of nucleated cells in each sample was estimated by amplification of reference gene primers within the assay. To quantify the absolute abundance of each unique TCRbeta CDR3 rearrangement, sequence reads were collapsed and filtered. For each sample, productive Simpson clonality was calculated by taking the square root of Simpson's diversity index across productive rearrangements. TCRdb limited this immuneACCESS table to in-frame rearrangements with V and J called. A share of clones is missing; checked studies link under half to unresolved V genes, and the rest is unexplained. That table supplies the V and J calls and clone size; D and trimming were determined from the DNA. The sample includes 30,000 to 40,000 clones, with roughly 84% observed a single time. Jointly, the top ten make up roughly 15% of the sample.

The germline V gene encodes CDR1 MNHEY and CDR2 SMNVEV (reference sequence). The CDR3 starts with the cysteine, ends with the phenylalanine, and has 16 residues. Left in the record is the CDR3 DNA by itself, 48 bases read in frame from the first base. V and J lose 4 bases and 2 bases, and a span of 18 bases separates them. Collaborating institutions collected whole blood in K2EDTA tubes following their own protocols. For TCRbeta analysis, collaborators shipped samples as frozen whole blood, isolated PBMCs, or DNA extracted from either of those sample types. The chain is made from TRBV27 and TRBJ2-7; the best D guess is TRBD2, with 6 bases matching. The material sequenced was peripheral blood. This TCR came from a human donor in a cohort sampled during active COVID-19. The nucleotide sequence reads as follows: TGTGCCAGCAGTTCCCGGGGCGAGGAGGGTACCTACGAGCAGTACTTC. Its amino acids are CASSSRGEEGTYEQYF.